These T cell receptor beta chains were read from a single sample in a study of cytomegalovirus exposure and HLA in healthy donors. Assay used: immunoSEQ multiplex PCR; TCRdb lists only in-frame clones, some missing. This table has almost 95,000 clones, 69% appearing once. Sequenced: PBMCs. Receptors were obtained from a man aged 45-60 years in good health and CMV-seronegative. The CDR3 runs from the conserved cysteine through the conserved F or W. The order of the fields is CDR3 protein, CDR3 DNA, CDR3 length, D gene, V gene, clone size, J gene. The D gene is left open where the match is weak. Some rows have no size entry. The others give once, few or many, or a class for an expanded clone.

CDR3 protein: CASSQTGGNGYNSPLHF; CDR3 DNA: TGCGCCAGCAGCCAAACAGGGGGAAACGGTTATAATTCACCCCTCCACTTT; CDR3 length: 17; D gene: TRBD1; V gene: TRBV4-3; clone size: .; J gene: TRBJ1-6
CDR3 protein: CASSINRGKINYGYTF; CDR3 DNA: TGTGCCAGTAGTATTAACAGGGGAAAAATTAACTATGGCTACACCTTC; CDR3 length: 16; D gene: TRBD1; V gene: TRBV19; clone size: few; J gene: TRBJ1-2
CDR3 protein: CASSQGQGNQPQHF; CDR3 DNA: TGCGCCAGCAGCCAAGGACAGGGAAATCAGCCCCAGCATTTT; CDR3 length: 14; D gene: TRBD1; V gene: TRBV4-3; clone size: .; J gene: TRBJ1-5
CDR3 protein: CASSSQLNTEAFF; CDR3 DNA: TGTGCCAGCAGCTCCCAGTTGAACACTGAAGCTTTCTTT; CDR3 length: 13; D gene: .; V gene: TRBV7-8; clone size: .; J gene: TRBJ1-1
CDR3 protein: CAISVSAAGSTPYEQYF; CDR3 DNA: TGTGCCATCAGTGTATCGGCCGCGGGAAGCACTCCCTACGAGCAGTACTTC; CDR3 length: 17; D gene: .; V gene: TRBV10-3; clone size: .; J gene: TRBJ2-7
CDR3 protein: CASSKQGDTEAFF; CDR3 DNA: TGTGCCAGCAGTAAACAGGGGGACACTGAAGCTTTCTTT; CDR3 length: 13; D gene: TRBD1; V gene: TRBV28; clone size: .; J gene: TRBJ1-1
CDR3 protein: CASSWFPGQSSYNSPLHF; CDR3 DNA: TGTGCCAGCAGCTGGTTTCCGGGACAAAGCTCCTATAATTCACCCCTCCACTTT; CDR3 length: 18; D gene: .; V gene: TRBV7-2; clone size: .; J gene: TRBJ1-6
CDR3 protein: CAISESSDRFYGYTF; CDR3 DNA: TGTGCCATCAGTGAGTCGTCGGACAGGTTCTACGGCTACACCTTC; CDR3 length: 15; D gene: TRBD1; V gene: TRBV10-3; clone size: few; J gene: TRBJ1-2
CDR3 protein: CASSPDRGNYGYTF; CDR3 DNA: TGCGCCAGCAGCCCCGACAGGGGCAACTATGGCTACACCTTC; CDR3 length: 14; D gene: TRBD1; V gene: TRBV4-1; clone size: .; J gene: TRBJ1-2
CDR3 protein: CASSLSGLVNTEAFF; CDR3 DNA: TGTGCCAGCAGTTTATCGGGACTGGTGAACACTGAAGCTTTCTTT; CDR3 length: 15; D gene: .; V gene: TRBV27; clone size: .; J gene: TRBJ1-1
CDR3 protein: CSGRTGGTDTQYF; CDR3 DNA: TGCAGCGGCCGGACAGGGGGCACAGATACGCAGTATTTT; CDR3 length: 13; D gene: TRBD1; V gene: TRBV29-1; clone size: .; J gene: TRBJ2-3
CDR3 protein: CASSLAWTSGQFF; CDR3 DNA: TGTGCCAGCAGCTTAGCCTGGACTAGCGGACAGTTCTTC; CDR3 length: 13; D gene: TRBD2; V gene: TRBV11-2; clone size: .; J gene: TRBJ2-1
CDR3 protein: CASSLGWGDTEAFF; CDR3 DNA: TGTGCCAGCAGCTTGGGGTGGGGAGACACTGAAGCTTTCTTT; CDR3 length: 14; D gene: .; V gene: TRBV5-8; clone size: .; J gene: TRBJ1-1
CDR3 protein: CASSTRLAGGPTDTQYF; CDR3 DNA: TGTGCCAGCAGCACTCGACTAGCGGGGGGGCCCACAGATACGCAGTATTTT; CDR3 length: 17; D gene: TRBD2; V gene: TRBV5-4; clone size: .; J gene: TRBJ2-3
CDR3 protein: CASSLAGVSETQYF; CDR3 DNA: TGCGCCAGCAGCTTGGCAGGGGTGAGCGAGACCCAGTACTTC; CDR3 length: 14; D gene: .; V gene: TRBV5-1; clone size: .; J gene: TRBJ2-5
CDR3 protein: CASSQGVPGQGNTIYF; CDR3 DNA: TGCGCCAGCAGCCAAGGTGTCCCGGGACAGGGGAACACCATATATTTT; CDR3 length: 16; D gene: TRBD1; V gene: TRBV4-3; clone size: .; J gene: TRBJ1-3
CDR3 protein: CASSPLKGANTEAFF; CDR3 DNA: TGTGCCAGCTCACCACTCAAGGGGGCGAACACTGAAGCTTTCTTT; CDR3 length: 15; D gene: TRBD1; V gene: TRBV18; clone size: once; J gene: TRBJ1-1
CDR3 protein: CASSRRQGTEKLFF; CDR3 DNA: TGTGCCAGCAGCCGGCGACAGGGCACTGAAAAACTGTTTTTT; CDR3 length: 14; D gene: TRBD1; V gene: TRBV7-2; clone size: once; J gene: TRBJ1-4
CDR3 protein: CASSPNPGAETQYF; CDR3 DNA: TGCGCCAGCAGCCCCAACCCGGGAGCAGAGACCCAGTACTTC; CDR3 length: 14; D gene: .; V gene: TRBV5-1; clone size: few; J gene: TRBJ2-5
CDR3 protein: CASSFFQGGNTEAFF; CDR3 DNA: TGCGCCAGCAGCTTTTTTCAGGGCGGGAACACTGAAGCTTTCTTT; CDR3 length: 15; D gene: .; V gene: TRBV5-1; clone size: .; J gene: TRBJ1-1
CDR3 protein: CAWSQGETEKLFF; CDR3 DNA: TGTGCCTGGAGTCAGGGGGAGACTGAAAAACTGTTTTTT; CDR3 length: 13; D gene: TRBD1; V gene: TRBV30; clone size: .; J gene: TRBJ1-4
CDR3 protein: CAWATGQSIWPQHF; CDR3 DNA: TGTGCCTGGGCGACCGGACAGTCCATATGGCCCCAGCATTTT; CDR3 length: 14; D gene: .; V gene: TRBV30; clone size: few; J gene: TRBJ1-5
CDR3 protein: CASSPGTGGYGYTF; CDR3 DNA: TGCGCCAGCAGCCCTGGGACAGGGGGGTATGGCTACACCTTC; CDR3 length: 14; D gene: TRBD1; V gene: TRBV5-1; clone size: .; J gene: TRBJ1-2
CDR3 protein: CASSQDGPDTQYF; CDR3 DNA: TGCGCCAGCAGCCAAGATGGGCCAGATACGCAGTATTTT; CDR3 length: 13; D gene: .; V gene: TRBV4-3; clone size: .; J gene: TRBJ2-3
CDR3 protein: CATSRDGRGIEKLFF; CDR3 DNA: TGTGCCACCAGCAGAGATGGTAGAGGCATTGAAAAACTGTTTTTT; CDR3 length: 15; D gene: .; V gene: TRBV15; clone size: .; J gene: TRBJ1-4
CDR3 protein: CASSYSRLAGTYEQYF; CDR3 DNA: TGTGCCAGCAGTTACTCGAGGCTAGCGGGGACCTACGAGCAGTACTTC; CDR3 length: 16; D gene: TRBD2; V gene: TRBV6-5; clone size: .; J gene: TRBJ2-7
CDR3 protein: CASSLQATDTQYF; CDR3 DNA: TGTGCCAGCAGCTTACAGGCCACAGATACGCAGTATTTT; CDR3 length: 13; D gene: .; V gene: TRBV7-3; clone size: .; J gene: TRBJ2-3
CDR3 protein: CASSPAWGAGANVLTF; CDR3 DNA: TGCGCCAGCAGCCCCGCGTGGGGGGCTGGGGCCAACGTCCTGACTTTC; CDR3 length: 16; D gene: .; V gene: TRBV4-3; clone size: .; J gene: TRBJ2-6
CDR3 protein: CASSLYPGQFTDTQYF; CDR3 DNA: TGCGCCAGCAGCTTGTATCCGGGACAGTTCACAGATACGCAGTATTTT; CDR3 length: 16; D gene: TRBD1; V gene: TRBV5-1; clone size: few; J gene: TRBJ2-3
CDR3 protein: CASSQVTQTGGHNEQFF; CDR3 DNA: TGCGCCAGCAGCCAAGTGACCCAGACAGGGGGCCATAATGAGCAGTTCTTC; CDR3 length: 17; D gene: TRBD1; V gene: TRBV4-3; clone size: .; J gene: TRBJ2-1
CDR3 protein: CASSRGLAGDLTRAQYF; CDR3 DNA: TGTGCCAGCAGCCGGGGACTAGCGGGAGATCTAACCAGGGCGCAGTATTTT; CDR3 length: 17; D gene: TRBD2; V gene: TRBV4-2; clone size: .; J gene: TRBJ2-3